This TCR beta chain was observed in a study of T cells in localized non-small cell lung cancer. A word on this clone: The antigen remains unidentified.

CDR1 ENHRY and CDR2 SYGVKD come from the germline V gene. This CDR3 comprises 16 residues. The V and J ends lost 3 bases and 3 bases respectively, with 15 bases between them. Points from the study as a whole: Uninvolved adjacent lung showed the highest T cell clonality, exceeding tumor. Researchers found a median 57 of the top 100 tumor clones in adjacent lung.

Here immunoSEQ multiplex PCR was the method, and the copy in TCRdb shows in-frame clones only, minus some. This table holds 1,500 to 2,000 clones, under 35% found once. This TCR was recovered from a female donor older than 55 with stage II lung adenocarcinoma. The chain has TRBV10-3 and TRBJ1-3, with TRBD1 as a possible D gene (5 bases). Sequenced material: lung tumor tissue, taken before any cancer treatment. The DNA for the CDR3 is TGTGCCATCAGTGACGGTCGCGGGGGTGGTGGAAACACCATATATTTT. This sequence encodes CAISDGRGGGGNTIYF.